This record covers a single T cell receptor (beta chain). Its antigen is not known. Produced via immunoSEQ multiplex PCR; TCRdb's table is partial and in-frame only. The sample shows roughly 380,000 clones, 92% of them seen only once. This entry belongs to a study of Ad26.COV2.S vaccination and SARS-CoV-2 variants. Study-level findings and limits: Reported post-vaccination CD8+ and CD4+ T cell responses to spike showed substantial breadth. It is possible that the TCR breadth and depth analyses underestimated the total T cell responses. Vaccine recipients and placebo recipients showed similar non-spike TCR breadth. Ad26.COV2.S recipients had broader spike-specific TCRs (P = 0.0014).

Trimming removed 3 bases at V and 1 base at J, with 15 bases between. The germline V gene has CDR1 SGHAT and CDR2 FQNNGV. The CDR3 covers 16 residues. The input for sequencing was peripheral blood, taken after recovery from COVID-19. The clonotype comes from a human donor who had recovered from COVID-19. The chain is built from TRBV11-2 and TRBJ1-1; D might be TRBD1 (5 bases). CDR3 amino acids: CASSFGAGGKNTEAFF. The CDR3 DNA follows: TGTGCCAGCAGCTTCGGGGCAGGTGGGAAGAACACTGAAGCTTTCTTT.